These 14 T cell receptor beta chains came from one sample sequenced in a study of cytomegalovirus exposure and HLA in healthy donors. Some clones are missing from TCRdb's copy, which holds only in-frame ones; the method was immunoSEQ multiplex PCR. The repertoire holds about 110,000 clones, with 95% as singletons. Sequenced input: PBMCs. These receptors came from a young woman in good health and CMV-seronegative.

The chain combines TRBV6-1 with TRBJ2-1; no definite D call. The CDR3 loop spans 14 amino acids. Trimming took off 2 bases at V and 2 bases at J, with 7 bases between the two ends. Germline loops: CDR1 MNHNS, CDR2 SASEGT. The CDR3 coding sequence is TGTGCCAGCAGTGAAACCGCGACCTACAATGAGCAGTTCTTC. Translated: CASSETATYNEQFF.

The chain links TRBV6-1 to TRBJ2-7, with 9 bases matching TRBD2. CDR1 and CDR2 from the germline V gene are MNHNS and SASEGT. Losses at the gene ends were 4 bases for V and 3 bases for J; bases not matched to a gene: 10. The CDR3 has 16 amino acids. CDR3 DNA sequence: TGTGCCAGCAGTGGACTAGCGGAGACCGGCGTCTACGAGCAGTACTTC. Its protein product is CASSGLAETGVYEQYF.

The sample holds one count of this clone. The rearrangement uses TRBV23-1 and TRBJ1-5; D not resolved. TRBV23-1 is an ORF, and what it does is uncertain. Trimming took off 7 bases at V and 4 bases at J, with 11 bases between the two ends. The CDR3 loop spans 13 amino acids. This CDR3 is CASKGAVNQPQHF. DNA of the CDR3: TGCGCCAGCAAGGGAGCGGTGAATCAGCCCCAGCATTTT.

The rearrangement uses TRBV15 and TRBJ2-7, with a tentative D call TRBD1 (6 bases). V dropped 1 base and J dropped 4 bases, with 11 bases sitting between them. Germline V gives CDR1 LNHNV, CDR2 YYDKDF (reference sequence). The CDR3 sequence is 14 residues long. DNA for the CDR3: TGTGCCACCAGCAGAGCCAGGGACACGTACGAGCAGTACTTC. Encoded protein: CATSRARDTYEQYF.

The DNA of the CDR3 is TGTGCCAGCTCACCAGTCGGGACAGAAGACAATGAGCAGTTCTTC. Its protein product is CASSPVGTEDNEQFF. The V gene is TRBV18, the J gene TRBJ2-1, with 7 positions matching TRBD1. In germline, CDR1 is KGHSH, CDR2 LQKENI. The V and J ends lost 2 bases and 5 bases, in that order; junction bases with no gene match: 6. The CDR3 has 15 amino acids.

The chain employs TRBV15 and TRBJ2-7, with 11 bases that match TRBD1. This CDR3 has 17 residues. Unmatched junction bases numbered 9, after V lost 1 base and J lost 4 bases. Germline V lookup: CDR1 LNHNV, CDR2 YYDKDF (reference sequence). The CDR3 spells CATSRGAWDRGFYEQYF. The CDR3 DNA sequence: TGTGCCACCAGCAGAGGAGCGTGGGACAGGGGGTTTTACGAGCAGTACTTC.

The chain couples TRBV4-1 to TRBJ1-6; TRBD1 might be the D (6 bases). The length of the CDR3 is 16 residues. V lost 0 bases and J 9 bases, leaving 15 bases between the germline ends. CDR1 is MGHRA and CDR2 is YSYEKL in the germline V gene. The CDR3 DNA follows: TGCGCCAGCAGCCAAGAGCATCCAGGGGTGCGTTCACCCCTCCACTTT. Its protein is CASSQEHPGVRSPLHF.

This clone has only a few counts. The genes are TRBV5-1 and TRBJ2-3, with 12 bases fitting TRBD1. This CDR3 is 17 amino acids long. Losses at the gene ends were 4 bases for V and 0 bases for J; bases not matched to a gene: 6. The germline V gene encodes CDR1 SGHRS and CDR2 YFSETQ. The chain's CDR3 is CASSLGTGGPSTDTQYF. The CDR3 DNA reads TGCGCCAGCAGCCTGGGGACAGGGGGCCCGAGCACAGATACGCAGTATTTT.

This chain connects TRBV4-3 to TRBJ2-1; a possible D gene is TRBD2 (5 bases). CDR3 size: 17 residues. V was pared by 1 base and J by 0 bases, with 13 bases between. The germline gives CDR1 LGHNA, CDR2 YSLEER. The CDR3 sequence is CASSQGSAAVSYNEQFF. CDR3 DNA: TGCGCCAGCAGCCAAGGCTCAGCGGCGGTCTCCTACAATGAGCAGTTCTTC.

V and J are TRBV6-1 and TRBJ1-3; D remains unclear. V lost 1 base and J lost 7, with 8 bases in between. Germline loops: CDR1 MNHNS, CDR2 SASEGT. The CDR3 extends over 13 amino acids. The CDR3: CASSEEGGNTIYF. Written as DNA, the CDR3 is TGTGCCAGCAGTGAAGAGGGAGGGAACACCATATATTTT.

V gene TRBV6-5 combines with J gene TRBJ1-1, with 7 bases lining up with TRBD1. The germline CDR1 and CDR2 sequences are MNHEY and SVGAGI. The CDR3 length is 13 residues. The J segment lost 4 bases and the V segment lost 8 bases, leaving 7 bases of the junction unmatched. The DNA of the CDR3 is TGTGCCAGCCAGAGGGGGCTCGGCACTGAAGCTTTCTTT. It is translated as CASQRGLGTEAFF.

The chain joins TRBV27 to TRBJ1-1; 8 bases fit TRBD1. This CDR3 has 13 amino acids. CDR1 is MNHEY and CDR2 is SMNVEV in the germline V gene (reference sequence). V was clipped by 6 bases and J by 10 bases; unmatched bases: 10. CDR3 protein: CASSLTGTGRAFF. In nucleotides, the CDR3 is TGTGCCAGCAGCTTAACCGGGACAGGAAGAGCTTTCTTT.

The rearrangement uses TRBV7-2 and TRBJ2-5; no definite D call. V shed 4 bases and J shed 4 bases, with 13 bases lying between them. The length of the CDR3 is 14 residues. CDR1 is SGHTA and CDR2 is FQGNSA in the germline V gene. The DNA for the CDR3 is TGTGCCAGCAGCTCTCCTCTCAGGATAGAGACCCAGTACTTC. Its translation: CASSSPLRIETQYF.

The rearrangement links TRBV28 to TRBJ1-5; the D is unclear. The CDR3 consists of 15 residues. V shed 5 bases and J shed 4 bases, with 15 bases lying between them. CDR1 is MDHEN, CDR2 SYDVKM, per germline. The CDR3 protein is CASSRYSVPNQPQHF. CDR3 nucleotide sequence: TGTGCCAGCAGTCGATACAGTGTGCCGAATCAGCCCCAGCATTTT.